There are a few counts of the clone carrying this T cell receptor (beta chain). The data stem from a study of blood T cell repertoires in COVID-19. The length of the CDR3 is 16 residues. Trimming cost V 5 bases and J 7 bases; bases outside gene matches: 9. Germline CDR1 is MDHEN and CDR2 is SYDVKM. Profiling relied on immunoSEQ multiplex PCR, and the TCRdb table lists in-frame clones only, not all of them. The data show tens of thousands of clones, with approximately 79% seen just once and about 11% held by the top ten. The sequenced sample consisted of peripheral blood. This clonotype was sampled from an older man with acute or convalescent COVID-19. V usage is TRBV28 and J usage is TRBJ2-2; TRBD1 agrees at 11 bases. CDR3 DNA: TGTGCCAGCAGTAGAGACGGACAGGGGGCGTACGGGGAGCTGTTTTTT. Protein product: CASSRDGQGAYGELFF. Using reference TRBV28 and TRBJ2-2 for the parts outside the CDR3, the full variable domain is DVKVTQSSRYLVKRTGEKVFLECVQDMDHENMFWYRQDPGLGLRLIYFSYDVKMKEKGDIPEGYSVSREKKERFSLILESASTNQTSMYLCASSRDGQGAYGELFFGEGSRLTVL.